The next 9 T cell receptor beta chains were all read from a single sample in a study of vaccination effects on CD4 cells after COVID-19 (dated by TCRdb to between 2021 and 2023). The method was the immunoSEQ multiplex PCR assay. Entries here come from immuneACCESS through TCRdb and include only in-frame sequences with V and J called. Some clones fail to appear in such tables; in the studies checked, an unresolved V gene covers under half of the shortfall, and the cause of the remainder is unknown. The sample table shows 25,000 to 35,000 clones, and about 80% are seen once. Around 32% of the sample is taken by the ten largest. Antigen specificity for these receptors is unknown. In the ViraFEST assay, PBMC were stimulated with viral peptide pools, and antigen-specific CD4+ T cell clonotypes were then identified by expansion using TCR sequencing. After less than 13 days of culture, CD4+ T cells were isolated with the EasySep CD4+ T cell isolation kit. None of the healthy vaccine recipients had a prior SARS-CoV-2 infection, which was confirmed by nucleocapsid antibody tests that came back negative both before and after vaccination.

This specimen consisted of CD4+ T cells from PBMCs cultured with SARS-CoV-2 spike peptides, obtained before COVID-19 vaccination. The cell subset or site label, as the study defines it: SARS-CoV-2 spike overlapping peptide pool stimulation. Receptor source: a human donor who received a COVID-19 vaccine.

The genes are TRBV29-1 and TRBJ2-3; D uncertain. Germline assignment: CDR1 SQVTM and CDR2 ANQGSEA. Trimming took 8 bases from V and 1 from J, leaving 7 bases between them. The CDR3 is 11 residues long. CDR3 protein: CSTDRTDTQYF. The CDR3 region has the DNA TGCAGCACAGACCGCACAGATACGCAGTATTTT.

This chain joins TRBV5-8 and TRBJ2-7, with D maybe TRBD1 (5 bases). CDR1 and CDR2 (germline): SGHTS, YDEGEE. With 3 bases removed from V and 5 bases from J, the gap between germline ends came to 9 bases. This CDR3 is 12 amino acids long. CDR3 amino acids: CASSWTRNEQYF. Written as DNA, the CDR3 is TGTGCCAGCAGCTGGACAAGGAACGAGCAGTACTTC. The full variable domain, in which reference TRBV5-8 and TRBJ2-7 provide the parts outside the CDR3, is EAGVTQSPTHLIKTRGQQATLRCSPISGHTSVYWYQQALGLGLQFLLWYDEGEERNRGNFPPRFSGRQFPNYSSELNVNALELEDSALYLCASSWTRNEQYFGPGTRLTVT.

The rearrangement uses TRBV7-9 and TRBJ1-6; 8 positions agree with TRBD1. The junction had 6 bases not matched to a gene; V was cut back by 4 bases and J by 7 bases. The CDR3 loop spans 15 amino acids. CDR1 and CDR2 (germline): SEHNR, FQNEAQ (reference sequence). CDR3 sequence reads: CASSYGQGQNSPLHF. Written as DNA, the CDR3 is TGTGCCAGCAGCTATGGACAGGGCCAAAATTCACCCCTCCACTTT. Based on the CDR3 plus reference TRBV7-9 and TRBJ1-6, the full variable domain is DTGVSQNPRHKITKRGQNVTFRCDPISEHNRLYWYRQTLGQGPEFLTYFQNEAQLEKSRLLSDRFSAERPKGSFSTLEIQRTEQGDSAMYLCASSYGQGQNSPLHFGNGTRLTVT.

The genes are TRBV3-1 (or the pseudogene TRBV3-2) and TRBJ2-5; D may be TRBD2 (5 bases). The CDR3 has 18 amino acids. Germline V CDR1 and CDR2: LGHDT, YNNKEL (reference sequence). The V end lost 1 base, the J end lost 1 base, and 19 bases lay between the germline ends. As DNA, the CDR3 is TGTGCCAGCAGCCAAGTAGGTGCTGGGGAGCAAGCCCAAGAGACCCAGTACTTC. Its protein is CASSQVGAGEQAQETQYF.

CDR3 sequence (DNA): TGTGCCAGAACCTTCCCACTAGCGGACACAGATACGCAGTATTTT. Translating gives CARTFPLADTDTQYF. The rearrangement links TRBV5-3 to TRBJ2-3, with 8 bases aligning to TRBD2. TRBV5-3 is treated as an ORF (open reading frame) with a function not yet certain. V lost 6 bases and J lost 2; bases outside the gene matches: 8. The CDR3 is 15 residues long.

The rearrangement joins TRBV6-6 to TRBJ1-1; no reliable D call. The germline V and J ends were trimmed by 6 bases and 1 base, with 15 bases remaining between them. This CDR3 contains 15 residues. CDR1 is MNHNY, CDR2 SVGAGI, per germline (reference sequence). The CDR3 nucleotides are TGTGCCAGCAGCCTCCTAATGCAGTCGAACACTGAAGCTTTCTTT. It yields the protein CASSLLMQSNTEAFF.

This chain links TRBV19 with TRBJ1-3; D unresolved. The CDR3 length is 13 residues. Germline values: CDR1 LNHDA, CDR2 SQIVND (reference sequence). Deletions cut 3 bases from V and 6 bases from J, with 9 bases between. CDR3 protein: CASSMAGSNTIYF. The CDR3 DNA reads TGTGCCAGTAGTATGGCCGGTTCAAACACCATATATTTT.

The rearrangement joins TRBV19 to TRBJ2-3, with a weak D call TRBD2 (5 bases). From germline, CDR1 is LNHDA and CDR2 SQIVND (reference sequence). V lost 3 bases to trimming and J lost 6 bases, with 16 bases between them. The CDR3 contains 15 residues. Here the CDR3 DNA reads TGTGCCAGTAGTATCGTGGCAGCGGTGGGCGATACGCAGTATTTT. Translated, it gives CASSIVAAVGDTQYF.

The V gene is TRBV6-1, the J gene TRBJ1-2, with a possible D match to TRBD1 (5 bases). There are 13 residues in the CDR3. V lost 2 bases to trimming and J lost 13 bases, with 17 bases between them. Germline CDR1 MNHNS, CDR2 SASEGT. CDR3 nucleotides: TGTGCCAGCAGTGAAACCAGGGATAGGTGGCGCACCTTC. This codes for CASSETRDRWRTF.